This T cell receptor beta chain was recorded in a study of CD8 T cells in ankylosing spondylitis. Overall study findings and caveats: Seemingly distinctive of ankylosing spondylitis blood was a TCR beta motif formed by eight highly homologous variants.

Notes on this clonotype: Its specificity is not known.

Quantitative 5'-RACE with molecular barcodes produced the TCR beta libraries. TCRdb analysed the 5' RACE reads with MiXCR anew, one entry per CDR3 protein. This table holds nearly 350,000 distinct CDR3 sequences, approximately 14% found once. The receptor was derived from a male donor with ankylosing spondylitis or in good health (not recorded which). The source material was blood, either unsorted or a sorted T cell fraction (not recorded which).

Written as DNA, the CDR3 is TGTGCCAGCAGCATCGGACAGGGAGGTGAAAAACTGTTTTTT. Translating gives CASSIGQGGEKLFF. This chain connects TRBV5-8 to TRBJ1-4; 8 nucleotides line up with TRBD1. Germline V gene lookup returns CDR1 SGHTS and CDR2 YDEGEE. Germline trimming cut 4 bases from V and 7 bases from J; bases unmatched to any gene: 6. This CDR3 has 14 amino acids. Together with reference TRBV5-8 and TRBJ1-4, the CDR3 gives the full variable domain: EAGVTQSPTHLIKTRGQQATLRCSPISGHTSVYWYQQALGLGLQFLLWYDEGEERNRGNFPPRFSGRQFPNYSSELNVNALELEDSALYLCASSIGQGGEKLFFGSGTQLSVL.